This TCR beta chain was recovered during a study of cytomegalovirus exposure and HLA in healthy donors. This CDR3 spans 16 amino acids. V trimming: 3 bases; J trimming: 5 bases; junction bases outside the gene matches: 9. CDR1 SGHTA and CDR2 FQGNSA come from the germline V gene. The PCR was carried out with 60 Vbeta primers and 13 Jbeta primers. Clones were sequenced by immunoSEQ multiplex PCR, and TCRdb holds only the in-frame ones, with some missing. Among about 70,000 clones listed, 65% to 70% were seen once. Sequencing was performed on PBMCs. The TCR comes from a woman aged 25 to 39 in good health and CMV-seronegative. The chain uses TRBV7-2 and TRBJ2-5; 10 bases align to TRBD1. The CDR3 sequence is CASSFRDRGRRETQYF. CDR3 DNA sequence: TGTGCCAGCAGCTTTCGAGACAGGGGGCGCAGGGAGACCCAGTACTTC.